This T cell receptor beta chain emerged from a study of stem cell transplantation in POMP-related autoinflammatory disease (dated by TCRdb to the early 2020s). The study in broad terms: It was hypothesized that MHC class I-dependent CD8+ T-cell differentiation and positive selection are impaired by defective thymoproteasomes, resulting in skewing of the TRB repertoire. Before transplant, CD4+ naive T-cell skewing, low CD8+ T-cell proportions, and reduced T-cell cytokine secretion were observed in patients. To find out how POMP deficiency affects T-cell receptor beta repertoire diversity and CDR3 characteristics, high-throughput TRB sequencing was used. What the work shows at the level of the full study, not this receptor alone: Across all analyzed T-cell subsets, PRAID patients showed a trend toward higher clonality and lower TRB diversity. PRAID patients showed a restricted number of unique TRB V-J gene pairings. The trend toward lower diversity and increased clonality in PRAID patients was statistically significant only for regulatory T cells.

Libraries were built with the immunoSEQ multiplex PCR assay. In the source study's methods: Shannon entropy, which takes clonal size distribution into account, was used to quantify repertoire diversity. Clonotype distribution inequality was measured with the Gini-Simpson index (Simpson_1-D). TCRdb holds this immuneACCESS table with in-frame rearrangements only. Some clones are missing; in checked studies, unresolved V genes explain under half, and the rest has no known cause. V, J and clone size are taken as reported in that table, and D and trimming were inferred from the DNA itself. The sample table records roughly 28,000 clones; 75% to 85% of these occur just once. In total, the top ten clones hold about 2.3% of the sample. Reading the label with the study, this specimen's time point is: before hematopoietic stem cell transplant. PRAID was marked by prominent immunodeficiency together with autoinflammation. Before TRB sequencing, the T-cell subsets, namely conventional T cells, CD8+ T cells, regulatory T cells, and T follicular helper cells, were sorted.

Note on this clone: Its antigen target is currently unknown. No base qualities exist here, and no much larger clone lies one base off it.

The germline V gene supplies CDR1 MNHNS and CDR2 SASEGT. The CDR3, cysteine through phenylalanine, is 15 amino acids long. The sequence is cut down to CDR3 DNA, 45 bases in frame from base 1. From V the trimming removes 4 bases and from J it removes 5 bases, while the gene matches leave 6 bases of the junction unaccounted for. The receptor comes from a human donor with POMP-related autoinflammation and immune dysregulation (PRAID). In this chain, TRBV6-1 is recombined with TRBJ2-2; the junction holds 8 bases that match TRBD1. The input for sequencing was CD4+ T cells from PBMCs, taken before stem cell transplantation. The CDR3 protein sequence reads: CASSGGTGGTGELFF. The DNA sequence is given as TGTGCCAGCAGTGGTGGGACAGGTGGTACCGGGGAGCTGTTTTTT.